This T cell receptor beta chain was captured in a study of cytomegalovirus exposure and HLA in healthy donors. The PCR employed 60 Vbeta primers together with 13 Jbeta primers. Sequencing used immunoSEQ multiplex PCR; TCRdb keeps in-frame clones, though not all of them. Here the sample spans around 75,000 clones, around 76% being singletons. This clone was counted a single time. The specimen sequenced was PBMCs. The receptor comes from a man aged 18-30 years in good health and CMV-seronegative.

CDR3 residues: CASSRTQGYYEQYF. Written as DNA, the CDR3 is TGTGCCAGTAGTCGAACGCAGGGTTACTACGAGCAGTACTTC. The rearrangement joins TRBV19 to TRBJ2-7, with a weak D call TRBD1 (5 bases). The CDR3 extends over 14 amino acids. Germline CDR1 LNHDA, CDR2 SQIVND (reference sequence). Trimming took off 5 bases at V and 3 bases at J, with 14 bases between the two ends.